This T cell receptor (beta chain) was profiled in a study of blood T cell repertoires in COVID-19. On the study more broadly: COVID-19 samples collected from the United States, Italy and Spain covered acute and convalescent phases. T cells, B-cell-depleted T cells, or PBMCs supplied cDNA or gDNA.

The CDR3 extends over 11 amino acids. V lost 7 bases and J lost 8, with 15 bases in between. CDR1 is DFQATT and CDR2 is SNEGSKA in the germline V gene (reference sequence). Source study methods: Nucleated cell counts were estimated from reference gene primer amplification. Clones were read by immunoSEQ multiplex PCR, and TCRdb kept only the in-frame ones, dropping some. D and trimming come from the DNA, and the V and J calls and clone size come from that table. The data contain 190,000 or so clones, 78% of them singletons. The receptor was isolated from a woman older than 75 with active or convalescent COVID-19. This chain connects TRBV20-1 to TRBJ2-7, with a weak D call TRBD2 (6 bases). Material for sequencing was peripheral blood. The CDR3 bases are TGCAGTGTTCTCGGGGGTGTTCAGCAGTACTTC. It is translated as CSVLGGVQQYF.